This is a list of T cell receptor beta chains from one sample in a study of T cells in Graves' hyperthyroidism and ophthalmopathy. In TCRdb, the multiplex PCR reads were re-called with MiXCR into one record per CDR3 protein. The sample lists approximately 870,000 distinct CDR3 sequences; approximately 40% were seen once. Material for sequencing was blood. The receptors were sampled from a man aged 18 to 29 with Graves' hyperthyroidism. The CDR3 runs from the conserved cysteine through the conserved F or W. D genes are given only for firm matches. Size tells how often a clone was seen (once, few, many) or the class of an expanded clone, and some rows leave it out.

j_call: TRBJ2-2
clone_size: -
d_call: -
cdr3_length: 15
v_call: TRBV19
cdr3_nt: TGTGCCAGTAGTATTTTGGCTACGAACACCGGGGAGCTGTTTTTT
cdr3_aa: CASSILATNTGELFF

j_call: TRBJ1-3
clone_size: few
d_call: -
cdr3_length: 17
v_call: TRBV5-1
cdr3_nt: TGCGCCAGCAGCTTGGGAGGCACAGCAAGCTCTGGAAACACCATATATTTT
cdr3_aa: CASSLGGTASSGNTIYF

j_call: TRBJ1-1
clone_size: many
d_call: -
cdr3_length: 12
v_call: TRBV12-3/TRBV12-4
cdr3_nt: TGTGCCAGCAGTTCACGGGTGGCTGAAGCTTTCTTT
cdr3_aa: CASSSRVAEAFF

j_call: TRBJ2-2
clone_size: few
d_call: -
cdr3_length: 16
v_call: TRBV9
cdr3_nt: TGTGCCAGCAGCGTATCAGGCCGGACCAACACCGGGGAGCTGTTTTTT
cdr3_aa: CASSVSGRTNTGELFF

j_call: TRBJ1-1
clone_size: many
d_call: -
cdr3_length: 12
v_call: TRBV15
cdr3_nt: TGTGCCACCGCCACAGTTGGAACTGAAGCTTTCTTT
cdr3_aa: CATATVGTEAFF

j_call: TRBJ2-2
clone_size: many
d_call: TRBD2
cdr3_length: 12
v_call: TRBV2
cdr3_nt: TGTGCCACCGGACTAGACGCCGGGGAGCTGTTTTTT
cdr3_aa: CATGLDAGELFF

j_call: TRBJ1-2
clone_size: many
d_call: -
cdr3_length: 13
v_call: TRBV9
cdr3_nt: TGTGCCAGCAGCGTAGGTCGGGCGGATGGCTACACCTTC
cdr3_aa: CASSVGRADGYTF

j_call: TRBJ2-7
clone_size: -
d_call: -
cdr3_length: 11
v_call: TRBV29-1
cdr3_nt: TGCAGCCAAGGGGGGTATCTCGAGCAGTACTTC
cdr3_aa: CSQGGYLEQYF

j_call: TRBJ2-7
clone_size: many
d_call: -
cdr3_length: 15
v_call: TRBV29-1
cdr3_nt: TGCAGCGTTGCCCTCGGCAGGGAGGTTTTCAACGAGCAGTACTTC
cdr3_aa: CSVALGREVFNEQYF

j_call: TRBJ2-5
clone_size: -
d_call: -
cdr3_length: 15
v_call: TRBV14
cdr3_nt: TGTGCCAGCAGCCGAGGGTATAGGGGGAGAGAGACCCAGTACTTC
cdr3_aa: CASSRGYRGRETQYF

j_call: TRBJ2-5
clone_size: few
d_call: TRBD1
cdr3_length: 15
v_call: TRBV4-1
cdr3_nt: TGCGCCAGCAGCCTCTGGACAGGGGACCAAGAGACCCAGTACTTC
cdr3_aa: CASSLWTGDQETQYF

j_call: TRBJ2-5
clone_size: -
d_call: TRBD2
cdr3_length: 12
v_call: TRBV6-5
cdr3_nt: TGTGCCAGCGGGGCCCGGGGGGGGGCCCAGTACTTC
cdr3_aa: CASGARGGAQYF

j_call: TRBJ2-5
clone_size: few
d_call: -
cdr3_length: 13
v_call: TRBV6-4
cdr3_nt: TGTGCCAGCGCCCAGGACAGAGGGGAGACCCAGTACTTC
cdr3_aa: CASAQDRGETQYF

j_call: TRBJ2-7
clone_size: few
d_call: -
cdr3_length: 15
v_call: TRBV12-3/TRBV12-4
cdr3_nt: TGTGCCAGCAGTCCTAGCCGGGGGGCCTCCTACGAGCAGTACTTC
cdr3_aa: CASSPSRGASYEQYF

j_call: TRBJ1-1
clone_size: -
d_call: -
cdr3_length: 16
v_call: TRBV6-6
cdr3_nt: TGTGCCAGCAGTACCTTACCGGGACCCCTAGGCACTGAAGCTTTCTTT
cdr3_aa: CASSTLPGPLGTEAFF

j_call: TRBJ2-7
clone_size: -
d_call: -
cdr3_length: 18
v_call: TRBV7-2
cdr3_nt: TGTGCCAGCAGCCAAGATAGGGCTGCGGGCGCCTCGACCTACGAGCAGTACTTC
cdr3_aa: CASSQDRAAGASTYEQYF

j_call: TRBJ2-7
clone_size: few
d_call: -
cdr3_length: 11
v_call: TRBV6-6
cdr3_nt: TGTGCCAGCAGTGGAGTCTACGAGCAGTACTTC
cdr3_aa: CASSGVYEQYF

j_call: TRBJ1-1
clone_size: few
d_call: -
cdr3_length: 12
v_call: TRBV13
cdr3_nt: TGTGCCAGCAGCTTATATCGCCATGAAGCTTTCTTT
cdr3_aa: CASSLYRHEAFF

j_call: TRBJ1-2
clone_size: -
d_call: -
cdr3_length: 12
v_call: TRBV2
cdr3_nt: TGTGACATGCAGGACGGCTACTATGGCTACACCTTC
cdr3_aa: CDMQDGYYGYTF

j_call: TRBJ2-7
clone_size: -
d_call: -
cdr3_length: 15
v_call: TRBV29-1
cdr3_nt: TGCAGCGTTGAAAAGGACGGGACTCTGAACTACGAGCAGTACTTC
cdr3_aa: CSVEKDGTLNYEQYF

j_call: TRBJ1-2
clone_size: many
d_call: -
cdr3_length: 12
v_call: TRBV29-1
cdr3_nt: TGCAGCGTTGAAGTCAGTAACTATGGCTACACCTTC
cdr3_aa: CSVEVSNYGYTF

j_call: TRBJ1-6
clone_size: -
d_call: TRBD1
cdr3_length: 16
v_call: TRBV20-1
cdr3_nt: TGCAGTGTTAGGATCGACCTGGGGACAGCTAATTCACCCCTCCACTTT
cdr3_aa: CSVRIDLGTANSPLHF

j_call: TRBJ1-2
clone_size: -
d_call: -
cdr3_length: 12
v_call: TRBV12-3/TRBV12-4
cdr3_nt: TGTGCCGGCAGTCCCGAGAACTATGGCTACACCTTC
cdr3_aa: CAGSPENYGYTF

j_call: TRBJ1-1
clone_size: few
d_call: -
cdr3_length: 14
v_call: TRBV5-1
cdr3_nt: TGCGCCAGCACCCGTCAGGATTTGACCACTGAAGCTTTCTTT
cdr3_aa: CASTRQDLTTEAFF

j_call: TRBJ1-2
clone_size: -
d_call: -
cdr3_length: 13
v_call: TRBV19
cdr3_nt: TGTGCCAGTAATCAACGACAAGACTATGGCTACACCTTC
cdr3_aa: CASNQRQDYGYTF

j_call: TRBJ1-2
clone_size: many
d_call: -
cdr3_length: 14
v_call: TRBV5-1
cdr3_nt: TGCGCCAGCAGCCGAGGTGACGAAATCTATGGCTACACCTTC
cdr3_aa: CASSRGDEIYGYTF

j_call: TRBJ2-5
clone_size: -
d_call: TRBD2
cdr3_length: 15
v_call: TRBV6-5
cdr3_nt: TGTGCCAGCAGTTGGGGTAGCGGGGGACAAGAGACCCAGTACTTC
cdr3_aa: CASSWGSGGQETQYF

j_call: TRBJ1-3
clone_size: -
d_call: TRBD1
cdr3_length: 16
v_call: TRBV5-1
cdr3_nt: TGCGCCAGCAGCCTGGGGGACAGGCACTCTGGAAACACCATATATTTT
cdr3_aa: CASSLGDRHSGNTIYF

j_call: TRBJ2-7
clone_size: -
d_call: TRBD1
cdr3_length: 17
v_call: TRBV19
cdr3_nt: TGTGCCAGTAGTATAGGCCCGATGGACAGGGTCGGCAACGAGCAGTACTTC
cdr3_aa: CASSIGPMDRVGNEQYF

j_call: TRBJ2-5
clone_size: many
d_call: TRBD1
cdr3_length: 15
v_call: TRBV24-1
cdr3_nt: TGTGCCACCAGTGCCAGGACAGGATTACAAGAGACCCAGTACTTC
cdr3_aa: CATSARTGLQETQYF

j_call: TRBJ1-5
clone_size: few
d_call: -
cdr3_length: 13
v_call: TRBV19
cdr3_nt: TGTGCCAGTACCTACAGTGCCAATCAGCCCCAGCATTTT
cdr3_aa: CASTYSANQPQHF

j_call: TRBJ2-7
clone_size: -
d_call: TRBD1
cdr3_length: 13
v_call: TRBV29-1
cdr3_nt: TGCAGCGTAAGAGCACAGGGGGCGAGCGAGCAGTACTTC
cdr3_aa: CSVRAQGASEQYF

j_call: TRBJ2-7
clone_size: few
d_call: TRBD1
cdr3_length: 13
v_call: TRBV6-5
cdr3_nt: TGTGCCAGCAGTTACAGAGACAGGGTTGAGCAGTACTTC
cdr3_aa: CASSYRDRVEQYF

j_call: TRBJ1-1
clone_size: -
d_call: -
cdr3_length: 13
v_call: TRBV18
cdr3_nt: TGTGCCAGCTCACGGACGGTCGAGGTTGGAGCTTTCTTT
cdr3_aa: CASSRTVEVGAFF

j_call: TRBJ1-5
clone_size: many
d_call: -
cdr3_length: 15
v_call: TRBV7-2
cdr3_nt: TGTGCCAGCAGCTTATGGGCGGGGCAGGATCAGCCCCAGCATTTT
cdr3_aa: CASSLWAGQDQPQHF

j_call: TRBJ2-7
clone_size: -
d_call: -
cdr3_length: 14
v_call: TRBV10-3
cdr3_nt: TGTGCCGTCCCGGAGGAGACTTCTCGCTACGAGCAGTACTTC
cdr3_aa: CAVPEETSRYEQYF

j_call: TRBJ2-3
clone_size: -
d_call: TRBD2
cdr3_length: 14
v_call: TRBV2
cdr3_nt: TGTGCCAGCAGGCTTCCGGGGGGAGCAGATACGCAGTATTTT
cdr3_aa: CASRLPGGADTQYF

j_call: TRBJ1-2
clone_size: -
d_call: -
cdr3_length: 14
v_call: TRBV5-6
cdr3_nt: TGTGCCAGCAGCTTGGTAACGTGGCTCTATGGCTACACCTTC
cdr3_aa: CASSLVTWLYGYTF

j_call: TRBJ1-6
clone_size: -
d_call: TRBD1
cdr3_length: 16
v_call: TRBV4-1
cdr3_nt: TGCGCCAGCAGCCAAGGACCGGGACAGGGGAATTCACCCCTCCACTTT
cdr3_aa: CASSQGPGQGNSPLHF

j_call: TRBJ1-1
clone_size: once
d_call: TRBD1
cdr3_length: 16
v_call: TRBV7-6
cdr3_nt: TGTGCCAGCAGCGTTCCAGTGACAGGGTCGAACACTGAAGCTTTCTTT
cdr3_aa: CASSVPVTGSNTEAFF

j_call: TRBJ1-2
clone_size: many
d_call: -
cdr3_length: 14
v_call: TRBV29-1
cdr3_nt: TGCAGCGTTGAAGGTGGCCAGAGTAACTATGGCTACACCTTC
cdr3_aa: CSVEGGQSNYGYTF

j_call: TRBJ2-2
clone_size: few
d_call: -
cdr3_length: 14
v_call: TRBV19
cdr3_nt: TGTGCCAGTAAAATGGACCAAGTAACCGGGGAGCTGTTTTTT
cdr3_aa: CASKMDQVTGELFF

j_call: TRBJ1-6
clone_size: once
d_call: -
cdr3_length: 16
v_call: TRBV10-3
cdr3_nt: TGTGCCAGCGTGAAGAGTAGTAACCTTGGGACTTCACCCCTCCACTTT
cdr3_aa: CASVKSSNLGTSPLHF

j_call: TRBJ2-7
clone_size: -
d_call: TRBD1
cdr3_length: 18
v_call: TRBV20-1
cdr3_nt: TGCAGTGCTAGAGCCTGGACAGGGGAACAAAGGGGGGGTTACGAGCAGTACTTC
cdr3_aa: CSARAWTGEQRGGYEQYF

j_call: TRBJ2-7
clone_size: few
d_call: -
cdr3_length: 13
v_call: TRBV4-2
cdr3_nt: TGTGCCAGCAGCCAAGTCCAGGGGTGGGAGCAGTACTTC
cdr3_aa: CASSQVQGWEQYF

j_call: TRBJ2-2
clone_size: -
d_call: -
cdr3_length: 15
v_call: TRBV9
cdr3_nt: TGTGCCAGCAGCGCCTACAGGGCCGACACCGGGGAGCTGTTTTTT
cdr3_aa: CASSAYRADTGELFF

j_call: TRBJ1-5
clone_size: -
d_call: -
cdr3_length: 13
v_call: TRBV11-2
cdr3_nt: TGTGCCAGCAGCGCCCGGCCGAATCAGCCCCAGCATTTT
cdr3_aa: CASSARPNQPQHF

j_call: TRBJ1-1
clone_size: few
d_call: -
cdr3_length: 17
v_call: TRBV14
cdr3_nt: TGTGCCAGCAGCCAGCAGGGTATTTTGCACGAGAACACTGAAGCTTTCTTT
cdr3_aa: CASSQQGILHENTEAFF

j_call: TRBJ2-7
clone_size: -
d_call: -
cdr3_length: 14
v_call: TRBV6-5
cdr3_nt: TGTGCCAGCAGTTACGTCCAGGGATACTACGAGCAGTACTTC
cdr3_aa: CASSYVQGYYEQYF

j_call: TRBJ2-2
clone_size: -
d_call: TRBD1
cdr3_length: 15
v_call: TRBV6-6
cdr3_nt: TGTGCCAGCAGTTACCGGACAGGGGTTGCCGGGGAGCTGTTTTTT
cdr3_aa: CASSYRTGVAGELFF

j_call: TRBJ2-2
clone_size: many
d_call: -
cdr3_length: 17
v_call: TRBV15
cdr3_nt: TGTGCCACCAGCAGAGAACAGCAGACCGTTTACACCGGGGAGCTGTTTTTT
cdr3_aa: CATSREQQTVYTGELFF

j_call: TRBJ2-7
clone_size: -
d_call: TRBD2
cdr3_length: 14
v_call: TRBV4-1
cdr3_nt: TGCGCCAGCAGCCACCCTTGGGCGGGGGATGAGCAGTACTTC
cdr3_aa: CASSHPWAGDEQYF

j_call: TRBJ2-7
clone_size: -
d_call: -
cdr3_length: 13
v_call: TRBV14
cdr3_nt: TGTGCCAGCAGCCAAACACGGGGTATCGAGCAGTACTTC
cdr3_aa: CASSQTRGIEQYF

j_call: TRBJ1-5
clone_size: -
d_call: -
cdr3_length: 9
v_call: TRBV12-3/TRBV12-4
cdr3_nt: TGTGCCACAAATCAGCCCCAGCATTTT
cdr3_aa: CATNQPQHF

j_call: TRBJ1-5
clone_size: -
d_call: -
cdr3_length: 15
v_call: TRBV2
cdr3_nt: TGTGCCAGCTCCCGTGGGGGCAGGGGCGGTCAGCCCCAGCATTTT
cdr3_aa: CASSRGGRGGQPQHF

j_call: TRBJ2-2
clone_size: few
d_call: -
cdr3_length: 14
v_call: TRBV7-2
cdr3_nt: TGTGCCAGCAGTTTCCGGTCCCCCACCGGGGAGCTGTTTTTT
cdr3_aa: CASSFRSPTGELFF

j_call: TRBJ2-7
clone_size: -
d_call: -
cdr3_length: 15
v_call: TRBV9
cdr3_nt: TGTGCCAGCAGCGTAGAGGCCACCCCAATACCCGAGCAGTACTTC
cdr3_aa: CASSVEATPIPEQYF